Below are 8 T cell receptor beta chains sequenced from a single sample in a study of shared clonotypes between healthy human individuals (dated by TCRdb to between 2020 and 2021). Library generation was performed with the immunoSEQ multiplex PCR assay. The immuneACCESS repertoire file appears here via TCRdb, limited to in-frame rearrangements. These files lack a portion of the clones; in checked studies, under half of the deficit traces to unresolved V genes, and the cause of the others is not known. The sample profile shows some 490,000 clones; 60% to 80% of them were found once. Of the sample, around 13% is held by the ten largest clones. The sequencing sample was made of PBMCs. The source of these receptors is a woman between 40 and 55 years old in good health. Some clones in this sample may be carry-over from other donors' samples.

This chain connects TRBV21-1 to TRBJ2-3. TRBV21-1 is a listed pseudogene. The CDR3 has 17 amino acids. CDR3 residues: CASSGTGTLPSPDTQYF. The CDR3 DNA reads TGTGCCAGCAGCGGGACCGGGACCCTACCGAGCCCAGATACGCAGTATTTT.

The CDR3 DNA follows: TGCGCCAGCAGCTTCTCGGCGGGAGCTACCGGGGAGCTGTTTTTT. This codes for CASSFSAGATGELFF. This chain uses TRBV5-1 with TRBJ2-2, with 7 bases matching TRBD2. Trimming at V came to 2 bases and at J to 5 bases, leaving 6 bases not matched to a gene. Germline V lookup: CDR1 SGHRS, CDR2 YFSETQ. The CDR3 consists of 15 residues.

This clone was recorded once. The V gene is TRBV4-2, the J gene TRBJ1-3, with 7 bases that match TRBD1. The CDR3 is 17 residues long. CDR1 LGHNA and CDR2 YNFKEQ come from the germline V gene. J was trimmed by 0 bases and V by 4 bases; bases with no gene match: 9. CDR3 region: CASSPRTGPASGNTIYF. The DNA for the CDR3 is TGTGCCAGCAGCCCAAGGACAGGCCCGGCCTCTGGAAACACCATATATTTT.

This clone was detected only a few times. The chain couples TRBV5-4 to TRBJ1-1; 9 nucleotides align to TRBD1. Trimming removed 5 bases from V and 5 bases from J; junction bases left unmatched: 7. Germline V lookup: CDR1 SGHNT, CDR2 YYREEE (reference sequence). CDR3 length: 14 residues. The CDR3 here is CASRSHRGRTEAFF. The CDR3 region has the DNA TGTGCCAGCAGATCCCACAGGGGGCGAACTGAAGCTTTCTTT.

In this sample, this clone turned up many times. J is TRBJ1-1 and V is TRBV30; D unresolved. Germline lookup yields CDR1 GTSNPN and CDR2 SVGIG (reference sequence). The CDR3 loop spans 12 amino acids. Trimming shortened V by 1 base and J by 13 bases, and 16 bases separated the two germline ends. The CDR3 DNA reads TGTGCCTGGAGTGGGCATGACCCGCTTGTTTTCTTT. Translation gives CAWSGHDPLVFF.

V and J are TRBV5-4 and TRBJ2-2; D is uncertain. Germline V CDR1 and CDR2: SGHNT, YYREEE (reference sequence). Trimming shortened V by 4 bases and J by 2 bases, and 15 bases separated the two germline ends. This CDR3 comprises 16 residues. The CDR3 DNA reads TGTGCCAGCAGCCAAAGTCCGGATCCCAACACCGGGGAGCTGTTTTTT. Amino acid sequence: CASSQSPDPNTGELFF. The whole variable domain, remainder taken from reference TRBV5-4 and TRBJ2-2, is ETGVTQSPTHLIKTRGQQVTLRCSSQSGHNTVSWYQQALGQGPQFIFQYYREEENGRGNFPPRFSGLQFPNYSSELNVNALELDDSALYLCASSQSPDPNTGELFFGEGSRLTVL.

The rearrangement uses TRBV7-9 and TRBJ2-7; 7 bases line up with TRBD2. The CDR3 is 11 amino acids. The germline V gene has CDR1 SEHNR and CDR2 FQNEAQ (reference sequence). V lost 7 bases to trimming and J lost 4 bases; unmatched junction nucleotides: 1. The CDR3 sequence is CASTGRYEQYF. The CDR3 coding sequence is TGTGCCAGCACCGGGAGGTACGAGCAGTACTTC. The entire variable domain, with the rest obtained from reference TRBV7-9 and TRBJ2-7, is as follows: DTGVSQNPRHKITKRGQNVTFRCDPISEHNRLYWYRQTLGQGPEFLTYFQNEAQLEKSRLLSDRFSAERPKGSFSTLEIQRTEQGDSAMYLCASTGRYEQYFGPGTRLTVT.

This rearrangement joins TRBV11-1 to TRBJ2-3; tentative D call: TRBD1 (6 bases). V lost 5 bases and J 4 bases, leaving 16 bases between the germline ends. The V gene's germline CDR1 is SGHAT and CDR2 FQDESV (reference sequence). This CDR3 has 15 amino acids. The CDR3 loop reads CASSPTFWGPDTQYF. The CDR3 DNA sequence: TGTGCCAGCAGCCCAACCTTTTGGGGGCCAGATACGCAGTATTTT.